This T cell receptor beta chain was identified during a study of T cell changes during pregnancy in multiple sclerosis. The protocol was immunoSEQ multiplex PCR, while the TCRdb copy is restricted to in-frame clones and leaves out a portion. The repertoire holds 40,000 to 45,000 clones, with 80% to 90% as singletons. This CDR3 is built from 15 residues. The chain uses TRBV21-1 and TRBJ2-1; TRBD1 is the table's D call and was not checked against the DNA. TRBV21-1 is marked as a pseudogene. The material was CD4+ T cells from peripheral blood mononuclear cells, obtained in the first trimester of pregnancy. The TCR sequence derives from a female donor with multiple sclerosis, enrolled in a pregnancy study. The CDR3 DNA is TGTGCCAGCAGCCCTCGGACATTCCCGTCCGATGAGCAGTTCTTC. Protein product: CASSPRTFPSDEQFF.